This T cell receptor beta chain stems from a study of T-cell memory formation after mild COVID-19. Study in general: Each donor largely had its own TCR clusters. Study-level findings and limits: There were some responding clones in pre-infection memory, which suggested that cross-reactive memory had joined.

TCRdb reanalysed the 5' RACE reads using MiXCR and keeps one entry per CDR3 protein. The sample has fewer than 350,000 distinct CDR3 sequences, roughly an eighth seen once. Note on this clonotype: The antigen is undetermined.

The sample was PBMCs or a T cell subset sorted from them (not recorded which). The TCR sequence derives from a man aged 18 to 30 who had mild COVID-19 (a few samples of this study predate the infection). Cell type and time point are not known.

The CDR3 loop reads CASSWDKNSYEQYF. The CDR3 DNA reads TGCGCCAGCAGCTGGGACAAAAACTCCTACGAGCAGTACTTC. The rearrangement uses TRBV5-1 and TRBJ2-7; maybe TRBD1 (6 bases). From germline, CDR1 is SGHRS and CDR2 YFSETQ. The CDR3 runs 14 residues. V was trimmed by 3 bases and J by 0 bases, leaving 10 bases between them.